These T cell receptor beta chains were read from a single sample in a study of T cells in Graves' hyperthyroidism and ophthalmopathy. One entry per CDR3 protein, called by TCRdb with MiXCR from the multiplex PCR reads. The sample includes around 700,000 distinct CDR3 sequences, about a third of them seen just once. The specimen was blood. The receptors originated from a woman in her thirties or forties with Graves' hyperthyroidism. CDR3s include the opening cysteine and the closing phenylalanine or tryptophan. Each record gives: clone size, J gene, V gene, D gene, CDR3 DNA, CDR3 protein. The D gene is left open where the match is weak. Not every row has a clone size; where given, it reads once, few, many or a size class.

size: NA
J: TRBJ1-2
V: TRBV11-2
D: NA
DNA: TGTGCCAGCAGCTTCCTGACAGACTTCTATGGCTACACCTTC
CDR3: CASSFLTDFYGYTF

size: many
J: TRBJ1-1
V: TRBV12-3/TRBV12-4
D: NA
DNA: TGTGCCAGCGTACCGGGAAACACTGAAGCTTTCTTT
CDR3: CASVPGNTEAFF

size: many
J: TRBJ1-3
V: TRBV19
D: NA
DNA: TGTGCCAGTAGTATTAGGACTGATAACTCTGGAAACACCATATATTTT
CDR3: CASSIRTDNSGNTIYF

size: many
J: TRBJ1-6
V: TRBV10-3
D: NA
DNA: TGTGCCATCAGTGAGACAGTCTATAATTCACCCCTCCACTTT
CDR3: CAISETVYNSPLHF

size: NA
J: TRBJ2-5
V: TRBV6-2/TRBV6-3
D: NA
DNA: TGTGCCAGCAATCCCCTTCTGGCGGGGCCCCAGTACTTC
CDR3: CASNPLLAGPQYF

size: many
J: TRBJ2-7
V: TRBV10-1
D: NA
DNA: TGCGCCAGCAGTGAGTCCTTGTGGCTGGACGAGCAGTACTTC
CDR3: CASSESLWLDEQYF

size: many
J: TRBJ1-3
V: TRBV7-2
D: NA
DNA: TGTGCCAGCAGCTTTGGGGGTTTTGGAAACACCATATATTTT
CDR3: CASSFGGFGNTIYF

size: NA
J: TRBJ1-5
V: TRBV19
D: NA
DNA: TGTGCCAGTGGGCCAAGCCAGGGTCTAGGGGCAATTCAGCCCCAGCATTTT
CDR3: CASGPSQGLGAIQPQHF

size: few
J: TRBJ1-2
V: TRBV7-9
D: TRBD1
DNA: TGTGCCAGCAGTTGGGGACAGGATTATGGCTACACCTTC
CDR3: CASSWGQDYGYTF

size: many
J: TRBJ1-2
V: TRBV19
D: TRBD1
DNA: TGTGCCAGTAGTCCAGGGGGCGGAAACTATGGCTACACCTTC
CDR3: CASSPGGGNYGYTF

size: NA
J: TRBJ2-7
V: TRBV12-3/TRBV12-4
D: TRBD1
DNA: TGTGCCAGCAGGCGCAGACAGGGGCCCTACGAGCAGTACTTC
CDR3: CASRRRQGPYEQYF

size: once
J: TRBJ2-7
V: TRBV7-2
D: TRBD1
DNA: TGTGCCAGCAGCGTGTGGGACAGGGGCTACGAGCAGTACTTC
CDR3: CASSVWDRGYEQYF

size: few
J: TRBJ2-7
V: TRBV7-2
D: NA
DNA: TGTGCCAGCAGCTTCGATGAGGGTTTTGTCAACGAGCAGTACTTC
CDR3: CASSFDEGFVNEQYF

size: many
J: TRBJ1-6
V: TRBV29-1
D: TRBD1
DNA: TGCAGCGTCCGGGACAGCACAGATTCACCCCTCCACTTT
CDR3: CSVRDSTDSPLHF

size: NA
J: TRBJ1-5
V: TRBV25-1
D: TRBD1
DNA: TGTGCCAGCAGCTTGACCGGGACAGGTAGGCAGCCCCAGCATTTT
CDR3: CASSLTGTGRQPQHF

size: NA
J: TRBJ1-1
V: TRBV7-2
D: TRBD1
DNA: TGTGCCAGCAGACAACAGGGGGCCACTGAAGCTTTCTTT
CDR3: CASRQQGATEAFF

size: NA
J: TRBJ1-1
V: TRBV6-6
D: NA
DNA: TGTGCCAGCTCCTTCCCGGCGGGCACGAGGGGCACTGAAGCTTTCTTT
CDR3: CASSFPAGTRGTEAFF

size: NA
J: TRBJ2-5
V: TRBV10-3
D: NA
DNA: TGTGCCAGCAGTTACGAAATCATGGCAGGAGGACAAGAGACCCAGTACTTC
CDR3: CASSYEIMAGGQETQYF

size: NA
J: TRBJ1-2
V: TRBV10-3
D: TRBD1
DNA: TGTGCCATCGGTGGACAGGGGGACTATGGCTACACCTTC
CDR3: CAIGGQGDYGYTF

size: NA
J: TRBJ1-3
V: TRBV7-9
D: NA
DNA: TGTGCCAGCAGCCGAATCAGGGACTCTGGAAACACCATATATTTT
CDR3: CASSRIRDSGNTIYF

size: NA
J: TRBJ2-5
V: TRBV4-1
D: NA
DNA: TGCGCCAGCAGCCAAGTTCCAGAGACCCAGTACTTC
CDR3: CASSQVPETQYF

size: few
J: TRBJ1-5
V: TRBV20-1
D: TRBD1
DNA: TGCAGTGCTAGGGAGTCCCCCGGGACAGCCAGCCAGCCCCAGCATTTT
CDR3: CSARESPGTASQPQHF

size: NA
J: TRBJ1-2
V: TRBV15
D: TRBD1
DNA: TGTGCCACCAGCAGTGTTAACAGGGGCTATGGCTACACCTTC
CDR3: CATSSVNRGYGYTF

size: NA
J: TRBJ2-2
V: TRBV7-9
D: NA
DNA: TGTGCCAGCAGCCAGAGGCGGCCGAACACCGGGGAGCTGTTTTTT
CDR3: CASSQRRPNTGELFF